This T cell receptor beta chain appears in the sequencing data of a study of blood T cell repertoires in COVID-19. Study context: Material from acute and convalescent COVID-19 was sourced from the United States, Italy and Spain. PBMCs, B-cell-depleted T cells, or T cells were the source of the cDNA or gDNA that made up the material.

In the study's own analysis: Reference gene primer amplification gave estimated nucleated cell counts. Method: immunoSEQ multiplex PCR; TCRdb's copy keeps in-frame clones and lacks some. The V and J calls and clone size were taken over from that table, and D and trimming were inferred from the DNA. The sample includes roughly 300,000 clones, over 75% of them seen just once. The CDR3 runs to 17 residues. Per the germline V gene, CDR1 is MRHNA and CDR2 is SNTAGT. V lost 5 bases and J lost 5; bases outside the gene matches: 14. Recruited during active infection, patients (from Seattle) were subsequently followed longitudinally.

The source is a woman in her 30s with COVID-19, enrolled during active disease. The chain links TRBV6-4 to TRBJ1-4; 7 bases align to TRBD1. Sample: peripheral blood. CDR3 DNA: TGTGCCAGCAGTCGGACAAAAAGGACAGGAGGGAATGAAAAACTGTTTTTT. This gives the protein CASSRTKRTGGNEKLFF.